This T cell receptor beta chain is from a study of identical twins. The study, taken as a whole, reports: There was an excess of low generation probability in the out-of-frame alpha sequences that twins shared. The study based its conclusions on cross-sectional statistical analysis and did not follow the same donors.

Donors were all healthy Caucasians. There are 15 residues in the CDR3. Germline-derived CDR1 and CDR2 are DFQATT and SNEGSKA (reference sequence). The J segment lost 8 bases and the V segment lost 0 bases, leaving 8 bases of the junction unmatched. A single record per CDR3 protein comes from TCRdb applying MiXCR to the 5' RACE reads. The top ten clones hold approximately 0.52% of a sample with some 460,000 distinct CDR3 sequences, over 12% of them seen once. Turning to this clonotype: The antigen is not known.

The same sample was also used in a study of yellow fever vaccine responses in identical twins.

J is TRBJ2-1 and V is TRBV20-1; 9 nucleotides match TRBD1. Sequencing input: CD4+ T cells sorted from blood. This receptor was identified in a woman aged 18-30 years in good health. This chain's CDR3 is CSARDPGQGNHEQFF. In nucleotides, the CDR3 is TGCAGTGCTAGAGACCCGGGACAGGGTAACCATGAGCAGTTCTTC.